This T cell receptor beta chain appears in the sequencing data of a study of molecular identifiers for immune sequencing clone quantification (dated by TCRdb to 2017 to 2018). Looking at the study overall: For a replicate experiment, the RNA from either 20,000 or 100,000 naive CD8 T cells was divided into five aliquots, and four of those aliquots went on to sequencing. CD8 T cells were used in a methods study to benchmark molecular-identifier clustering-based TCR repertoire sequencing (MIDCIRS) and TCR RNA copy counting. The full study reports these points: Spiked-in Jurkat TCR RNA equivalent to a single cell was reported to be detectable even among 800,000 to 1,000,000 naive CD8 T cells. The sizes of highly expanded clones could end up underestimated when identical TCR molecules share a barcode. The naive libraries included spiked-in Jurkat TCR RNA (around nine copies' worth), and this Jurkat TCR RNA is not part of the donor repertoire. In CMV-specific effector cells, clones with more than 20 RNA copies contained over 99% of molecules, whereas in naive cells such clones contained under 1% of molecules. Modeling gave 3 to 3.5 recovered TCR RNA copies per cell versus 8 to 10 by digital PCR, implying around 31% capture efficiency. When barcode sub-clustering was not used, chimeric consensus sequences inflated TCR diversity, with chimeras reaching as high as 47%.

This clonotype was seen more than once but under ten times. Which antigen it targets is not known. Nothing much larger sits one base from this clone, and base qualities are not available. Looking up the germline V gene (reference sequence) yields CDR1 LNHDA and CDR2 SQIVND. From the cysteine through the phenylalanine, the CDR3 covers 16 amino acids. CDR3 DNA only is kept here, 48 bases in frame from base 1. V drops 10 bases and J drops 0 bases, leaving 19 bases in between. Libraries of naive CD8 T cells were built from anywhere between about 19,000 and 1,100,000 sorted cells, with 10%, 30% or 50% of the purified RNA used. On a BD FACSAria II, naive CD8 T cells were FACS-sorted as CD8+CD4-CCR7+CD45RA+ and collected into RLT Plus buffer. To test detection sensitivity, Jurkat RNA equivalent to over 8 TCR copies was spiked into samples of roughly 18,000-1,000,000 naive CD8 T cells. CD8 T cells were enriched using RosetteSep CD8+ T Cell Enrichment Cocktail and Ficoll-Paque, and the enriched cells then underwent ACK red cell lysis.

The library was generated by PCR. Sequencer: NextSeq 500. Preparation of bulk TCR libraries followed a previously described approach, with the TCR primers listed in Table S5. Purification of total RNA was performed with the Qiagen AllPrep DNA/RNA kit. Before analysis, reads from multiple sequencing runs of one library were combined. As for how the authors treated the data: Reads were retained only if an exact TCR constant sequence was present, and the retained reads were trimmed to 150 nt and grouped according to their 12-nt molecular barcodes. Within each barcode group, reads were sub-clustered at a 15% Levenshtein threshold, and quality-weighted consensus sequences were built per RNA molecule. Non-functional sequences were filtered out, along with any lower-count sequence sitting one edit away from another sequence. Based on a fit of two negative binomial distributions, barcode sub-clusters having less than 20% of the maximum read count were discarded. TCRdb handled the public reads itself, with Q25 trimming in fastp and clone calling in MiXCR, and kept productive beta chains. Rows with one shared CDR3 protein collapse into an entry with the most common genes and DNA. The V and J calls come from TCRdb's annotation, not from the publication. The sample table lists some 680,000 distinct CDR3 sequences, about 25% of them with a count of one. The ten largest clones take up about 0.78% of the sample.

The receptor comes from a human donor in good health. Some libraries in this study had Jurkat cell RNA spiked in. The chain was built from TRBV19 and TRBJ1-3; D gene: possibly TRBD1, on 5 matching bases. Sample: naive CD8+ T cells from blood, with Jurkat cell RNA spiked in. What the cell subset or site label conveys for this sample: FACS-sorted CD8+CD4-CCR7+CD45RA+ naive T cells. This receptor has the CDR3 CATTTWGTYSGNTIYF. The nucleotide sequence reads as follows: TGTGCCACCACGACTTGGGGGACCTACTCTGGAAACACCATATATTTT.